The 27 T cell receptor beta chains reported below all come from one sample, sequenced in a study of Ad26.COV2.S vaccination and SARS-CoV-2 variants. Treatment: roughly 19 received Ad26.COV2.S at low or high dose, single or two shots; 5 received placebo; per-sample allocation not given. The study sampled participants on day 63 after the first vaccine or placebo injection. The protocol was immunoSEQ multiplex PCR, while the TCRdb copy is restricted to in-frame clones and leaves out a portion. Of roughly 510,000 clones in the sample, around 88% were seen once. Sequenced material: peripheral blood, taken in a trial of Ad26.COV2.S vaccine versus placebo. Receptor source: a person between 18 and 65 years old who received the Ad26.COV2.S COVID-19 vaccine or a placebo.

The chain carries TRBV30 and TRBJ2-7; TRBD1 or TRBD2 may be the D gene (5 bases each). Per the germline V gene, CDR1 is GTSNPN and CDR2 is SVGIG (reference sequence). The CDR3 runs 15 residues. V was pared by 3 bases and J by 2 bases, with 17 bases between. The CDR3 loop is CAWSGVGRGAYEQYF. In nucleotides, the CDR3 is TGTGCCTGGAGCGGGGTGGGACGTGGGGCCTACGAGCAGTACTTC.

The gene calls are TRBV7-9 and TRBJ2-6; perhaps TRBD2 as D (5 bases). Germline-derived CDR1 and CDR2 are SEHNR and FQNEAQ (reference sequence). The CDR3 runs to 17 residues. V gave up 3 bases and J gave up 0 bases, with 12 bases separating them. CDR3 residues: CASSLGAGVSGANVLTF. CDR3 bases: TGTGCCAGCAGCTTGGGAGCTGGTGTCTCTGGGGCCAACGTCCTGACTTTC.

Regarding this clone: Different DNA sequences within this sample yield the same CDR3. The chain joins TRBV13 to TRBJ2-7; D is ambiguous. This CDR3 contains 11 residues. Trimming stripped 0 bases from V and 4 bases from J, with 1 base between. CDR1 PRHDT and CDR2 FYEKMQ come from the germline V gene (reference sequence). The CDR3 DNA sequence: TGTGCCAGCAGCTTAGGTTACGAGCAGTACTTC. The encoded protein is CASSLGYEQYF.

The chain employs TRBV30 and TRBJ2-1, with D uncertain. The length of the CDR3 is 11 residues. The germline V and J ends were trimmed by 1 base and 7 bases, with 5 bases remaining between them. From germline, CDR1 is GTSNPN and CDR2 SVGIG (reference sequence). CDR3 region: CAWSAKNEQFF. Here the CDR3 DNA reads TGTGCCTGGAGTGCTAAAAATGAGCAGTTCTTC.

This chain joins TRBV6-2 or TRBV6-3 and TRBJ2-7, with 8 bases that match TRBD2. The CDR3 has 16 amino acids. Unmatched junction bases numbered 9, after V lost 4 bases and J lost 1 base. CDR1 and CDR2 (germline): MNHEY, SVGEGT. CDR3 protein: CASSSQRLAQSYEQYF. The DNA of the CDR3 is TGTGCCAGCAGTTCTCAACGACTAGCGCAGTCCTACGAGCAGTACTTC.

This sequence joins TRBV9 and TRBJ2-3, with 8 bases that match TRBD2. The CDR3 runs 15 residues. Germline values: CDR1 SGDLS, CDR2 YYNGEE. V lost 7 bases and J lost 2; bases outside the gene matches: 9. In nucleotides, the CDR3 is TGTGCCAGCTCTAGCGGGCCGGCCCCCACAGATACGCAGTATTTT. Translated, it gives CASSSGPAPTDTQYF.

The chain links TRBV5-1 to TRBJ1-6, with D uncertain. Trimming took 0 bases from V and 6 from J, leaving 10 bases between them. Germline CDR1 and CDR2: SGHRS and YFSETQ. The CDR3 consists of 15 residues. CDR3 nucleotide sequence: TGCGCCAGCAGCTTGGGGGAGTCCACTAATTCACCCCTCCACTTT. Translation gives CASSLGESTNSPLHF.

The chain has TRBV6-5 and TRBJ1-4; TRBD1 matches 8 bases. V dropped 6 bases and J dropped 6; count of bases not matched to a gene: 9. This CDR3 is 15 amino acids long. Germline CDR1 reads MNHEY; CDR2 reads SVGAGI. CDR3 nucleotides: TGTGCCAGCAGGACCAGGGGGCGAAGCTATGAAAAACTGTTTTTT. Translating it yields CASRTRGRSYEKLFF.

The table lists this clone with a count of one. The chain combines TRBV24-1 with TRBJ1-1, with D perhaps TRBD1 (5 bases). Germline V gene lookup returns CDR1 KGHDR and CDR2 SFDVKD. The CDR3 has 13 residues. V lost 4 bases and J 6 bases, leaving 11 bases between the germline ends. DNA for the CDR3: TGTGCCACCAGTGACGTTGGGACGGCTGAAGCTTTCTTT. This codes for CATSDVGTAEAFF.

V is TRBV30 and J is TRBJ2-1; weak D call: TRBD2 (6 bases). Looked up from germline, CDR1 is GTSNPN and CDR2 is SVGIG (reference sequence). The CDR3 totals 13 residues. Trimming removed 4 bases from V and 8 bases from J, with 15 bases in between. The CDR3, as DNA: TGTGCCTGGACGAGCGGAGGGGTTTATGAGCAGTTCTTC. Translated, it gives CAWTSGGVYEQFF.

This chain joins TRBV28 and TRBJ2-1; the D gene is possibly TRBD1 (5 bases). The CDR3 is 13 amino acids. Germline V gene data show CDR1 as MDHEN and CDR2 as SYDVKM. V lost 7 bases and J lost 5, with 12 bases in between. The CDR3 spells CASIERGHNEQFF. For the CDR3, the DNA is TGTGCCAGCATCGAAAGGGGTCACAATGAGCAGTTCTTC.

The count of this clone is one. The CDR3 here is CATSRDPRNQPQHF. The CDR3 region has the DNA TGTGCCACCAGCAGAGATCCGAGGAATCAGCCCCAGCATTTT. The chain employs TRBV15 and TRBJ1-5; D call uncertain. CDR1 is LNHNV and CDR2 is YYDKDF in the germline V gene (reference sequence). V was cut by 0 bases and J by 4 bases, with 7 bases left in between. The CDR3 sequence is 14 residues long.

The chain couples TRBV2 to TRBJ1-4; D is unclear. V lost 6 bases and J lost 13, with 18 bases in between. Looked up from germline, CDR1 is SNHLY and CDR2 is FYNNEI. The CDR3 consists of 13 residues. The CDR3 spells CASRDATVHRLFF. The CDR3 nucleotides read TGTGCCAGCAGGGACGCGACGGTCCATAGACTGTTTTTT.

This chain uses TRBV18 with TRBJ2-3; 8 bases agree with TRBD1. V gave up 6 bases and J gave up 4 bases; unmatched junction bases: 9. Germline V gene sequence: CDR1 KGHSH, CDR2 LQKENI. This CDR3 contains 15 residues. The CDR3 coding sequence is TGTGCCAGCTCGCTCGGACAGGGAGCTTCAGATACGCAGTATTTT. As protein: CASSLGQGASDTQYF.

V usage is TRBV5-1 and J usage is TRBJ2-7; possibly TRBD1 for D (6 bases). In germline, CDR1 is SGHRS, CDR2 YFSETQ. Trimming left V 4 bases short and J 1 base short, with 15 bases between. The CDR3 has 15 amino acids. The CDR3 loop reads CASSIGQLASYEQYF. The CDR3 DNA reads TGCGCCAGCAGCATTGGACAGCTGGCTTCCTACGAGCAGTACTTC.

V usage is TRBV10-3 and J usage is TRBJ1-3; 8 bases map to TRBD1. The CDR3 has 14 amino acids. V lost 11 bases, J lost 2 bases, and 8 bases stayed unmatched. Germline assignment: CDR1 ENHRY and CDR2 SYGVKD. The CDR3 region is CASSQGAAGNTIYF. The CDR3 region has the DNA TGTGCCTCTTCCCAGGGGGCGGCTGGAAACACCATATATTTT.

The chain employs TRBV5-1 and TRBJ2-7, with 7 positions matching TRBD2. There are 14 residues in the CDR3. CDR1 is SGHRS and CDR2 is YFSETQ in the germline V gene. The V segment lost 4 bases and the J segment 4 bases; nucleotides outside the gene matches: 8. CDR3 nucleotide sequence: TGCGCCAGCAGCCGGGTGAGCGGGACTTACGAGCAGTACTTC. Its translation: CASSRVSGTYEQYF.

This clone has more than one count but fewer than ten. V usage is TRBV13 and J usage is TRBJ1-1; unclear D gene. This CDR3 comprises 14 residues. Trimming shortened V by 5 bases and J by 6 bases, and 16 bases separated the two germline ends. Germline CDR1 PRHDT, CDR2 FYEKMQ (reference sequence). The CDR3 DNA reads TGTGCCAGCAGCCCGCGGAGTACGAGGCCTGAAGCTTTCTTT. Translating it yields CASSPRSTRPEAFF.

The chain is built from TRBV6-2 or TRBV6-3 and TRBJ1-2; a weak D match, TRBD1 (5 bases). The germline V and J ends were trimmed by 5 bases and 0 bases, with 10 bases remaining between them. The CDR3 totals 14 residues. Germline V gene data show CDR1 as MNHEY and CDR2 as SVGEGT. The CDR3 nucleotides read TGTGCCAGCAGTCTCGACAGATCTAACTATGGCTACACCTTC. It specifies CASSLDRSNYGYTF.

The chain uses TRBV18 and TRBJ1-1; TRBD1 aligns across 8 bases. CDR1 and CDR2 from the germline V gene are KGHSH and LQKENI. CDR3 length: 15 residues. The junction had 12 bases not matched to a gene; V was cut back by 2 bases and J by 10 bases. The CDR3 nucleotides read TGTGCCAGCTCACCAGGAATAGGACAGGGATTGTCAGCTTTCTTT. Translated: CASSPGIGQGLSAFF.

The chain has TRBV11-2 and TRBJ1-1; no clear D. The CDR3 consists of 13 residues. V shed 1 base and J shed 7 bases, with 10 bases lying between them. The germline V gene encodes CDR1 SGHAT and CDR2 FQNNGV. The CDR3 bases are TGTGCCAGCAGCTTAGGGCCGGCAGGTGAAGCTTTCTTT. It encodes CASSLGPAGEAFF.

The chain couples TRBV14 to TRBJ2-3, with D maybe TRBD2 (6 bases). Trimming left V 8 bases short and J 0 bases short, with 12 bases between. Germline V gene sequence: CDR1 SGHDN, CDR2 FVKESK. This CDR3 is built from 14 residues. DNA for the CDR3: TGTGCCAGCGGAGGGATGGGGAGCACAGATACGCAGTATTTT. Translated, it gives CASGGMGSTDTQYF.

CDR3 in amino acids: CASSPRQNAWLSNSPLHF. CDR3 sequence (DNA): TGTGCCAGCAGTCCTCGACAGAATGCTTGGTTGAGTAATTCACCCCTCCACTTT. V gene TRBV27 combines with J gene TRBJ1-6; D perhaps matches TRBD1 (5 bases). Trimming stripped 5 bases from V and 6 bases from J, with 23 bases between. This CDR3 spans 18 amino acids. Germline CDR1 is MNHEY and CDR2 is SMNVEV (reference sequence).

The CDR3 here is CASSQDELDRYTEAFF. Written as DNA, the CDR3 is TGCGCCAGCAGCCAAGATGAGTTGGACAGGTACACTGAAGCTTTCTTT. V is TRBV4-3 and J is TRBJ1-1; 7 nucleotides align to TRBD1. The junction had 7 bases not matched to a gene; V was cut back by 0 bases and J by 3 bases. From germline, CDR1 is LGHNA and CDR2 YSLEER. This CDR3 region has 16 residues.

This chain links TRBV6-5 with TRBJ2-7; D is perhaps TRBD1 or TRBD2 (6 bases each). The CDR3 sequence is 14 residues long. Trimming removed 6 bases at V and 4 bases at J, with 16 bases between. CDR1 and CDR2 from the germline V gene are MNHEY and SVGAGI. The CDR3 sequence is CASRRRGDQYEQYF. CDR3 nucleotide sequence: TGTGCCAGCAGACGTAGGGGGGACCAGTACGAGCAGTACTTC.

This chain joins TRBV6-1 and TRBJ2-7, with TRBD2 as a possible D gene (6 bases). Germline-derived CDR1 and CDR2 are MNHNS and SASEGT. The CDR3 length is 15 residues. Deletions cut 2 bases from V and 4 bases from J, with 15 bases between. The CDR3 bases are TGTGCCAGCAGTGAACGATCGGGAGTCGGGTACGAGCAGTACTTC. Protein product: CASSERSGVGYEQYF.

As DNA, the CDR3 is TGTGCCAGCAGCCGCGATGAGGGGCTGCCTAGCGGGAGGGGCAATGAGCAGTTCTTC. Translation gives CASSRDEGLPSGRGNEQFF. The chain has TRBV4-2 and TRBJ2-1; TRBD2 matches at 12 bases. V dropped 4 bases and J dropped 6; count of bases not matched to a gene: 16. The CDR3 runs to 19 residues. Germline CDR1 LGHNA, CDR2 YNFKEQ.